The clone carrying this T cell receptor (beta chain) was detected only once. Original processing notes: It was from reference gene primer amplification that nucleated cell counts were estimated. Produced via immunoSEQ multiplex PCR; TCRdb's table is partial and in-frame only. V, J and clone size reflect that table, while D and trimming were determined from the DNA. The sample has 55,000 to 65,000 clones, 84% seen once. The record originates from a study of blood T cell repertoires in COVID-19. On the study more broadly: The United States, Italy and Spain provided the acute and convalescent COVID-19 samples. T cells, B-cell-depleted T cells, or PBMCs supplied cDNA or gDNA.

The CDR3 has 13 residues. V lost 7 bases, J lost 4 bases, and 2 bases stayed unmatched. Germline assignment: CDR1 SNHLY and CDR2 FYNNEI. This TCR was recovered from a woman aged 60-75 years with acute or convalescent COVID-19. The sequenced sample consisted of peripheral blood. This chain joins TRBV2 and TRBJ1-3; 9 bases align to TRBD1. The DNA for the CDR3 is TGTGCCAGCAACAGGGGGCAGGGAAACACCATATATTTT. It is translated as CASNRGQGNTIYF.